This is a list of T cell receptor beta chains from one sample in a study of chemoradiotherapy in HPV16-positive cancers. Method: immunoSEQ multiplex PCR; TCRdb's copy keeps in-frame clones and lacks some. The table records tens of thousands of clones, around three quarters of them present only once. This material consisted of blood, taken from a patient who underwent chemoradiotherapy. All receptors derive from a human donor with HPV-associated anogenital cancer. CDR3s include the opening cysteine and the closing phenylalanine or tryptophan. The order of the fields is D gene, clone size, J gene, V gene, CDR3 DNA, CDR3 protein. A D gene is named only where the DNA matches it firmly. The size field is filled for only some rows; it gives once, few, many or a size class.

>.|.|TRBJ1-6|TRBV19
TGTGCCAGTAGTATAGATAAACAAATCCGGTCACCCCTCCACTTT
CASSIDKQIRSPLHF
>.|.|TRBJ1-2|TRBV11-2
TGTGCCAGCAGCTTAGGGGGACGGGCATTAAGCGCCTATGGCTACACCTTC
CASSLGGRALSAYGYTF
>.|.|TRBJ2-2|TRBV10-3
TGTGCCATTAGGGGGAACACCGGGGAGCTGTTTTTT
CAIRGNTGELFF
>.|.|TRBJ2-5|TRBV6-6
TGTGCCAGCAGTCCCGGGGTGGAGACCCAGTACTTC
CASSPGVETQYF
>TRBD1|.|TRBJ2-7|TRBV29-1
TGCAGCGTTGACTTCGGACAGGGGGCATACGAGCAGTACTTC
CSVDFGQGAYEQYF
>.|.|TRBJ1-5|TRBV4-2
TGTGCCAGCAGCCAAGATAAGTGGGGTACTCAGCCCCAGCATTTT
CASSQDKWGTQPQHF
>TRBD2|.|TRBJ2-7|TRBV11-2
TGTGCCAGCAGCTTAGGCACGGGGGGGACCTACGAGCAGTACTTC
CASSLGTGGTYEQYF
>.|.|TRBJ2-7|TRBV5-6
TGTGCCACCGGGGCAGGGGACGAGCAGTACTTC
CATGAGDEQYF
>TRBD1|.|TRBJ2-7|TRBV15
TGTGCCACCAGCAGAGATACAGAGGCGAGGGGGCGCAAGTACTTC
CATSRDTEARGRKYF
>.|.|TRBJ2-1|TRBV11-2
TGTGCCAGCAGTCCTCGTATGAATGAGCAGTTCTTC
CASSPRMNEQFF
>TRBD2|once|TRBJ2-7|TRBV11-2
TGTGCCAGCAGTAGACTAGCGGGGGACCACGAGCAGTACTTC
CASSRLAGDHEQYF
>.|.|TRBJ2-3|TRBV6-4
TGTGCCAGCACCCTCAGAGGGTCAGATACGCAGTATTTT
CASTLRGSDTQYF